The present T cell receptor beta chain was sequenced within a study of cytotoxic CD8 clonotypes in ibrutinib-treated CLL. Looking at the study overall: Once patients had received a median 12 months of treatment, range 6 to 36, response samples were obtained.

General observations from the study: Baseline clonality was higher than in age-matched healthy donors and moved in step with circulating CD8+ T-cell counts.

From cryopreserved PBMCs came 2 to 2.5 micrograms of genomic DNA used for TCR beta libraries. Trimming pared 1 base from V and 2 bases from J, leaving 11 bases between. This CDR3 is 15 amino acids long. The germline gives CDR1 MGHDK, CDR2 SYGVNS. As regards this clone: Its antigen is unidentified.

Depth targeted 1 in 200,000 to 1 in 1 million T cells, averaging 10x coverage per clonotype. This table comes from immunoSEQ multiplex PCR, and its TCRdb copy is limited to in-frame clones, with some not included. The data show almost 85,000 clones, with around 84% seen just once and about 5.8% held by the top ten. This sample comprised PBMCs, obtained before ibrutinib treatment. The sequence derives from a human donor with chronic lymphocytic leukemia. This chain joins TRBV25-1 and TRBJ1-1; D unclear. In DNA, the CDR3 is TGTGCCAGCAGTGAATCGGCCAGTATAAACACTGAAGCTTTCTTT. Encoded protein: CASSESASINTEAFF. The whole variable domain, filled in from reference TRBV25-1 and TRBJ1-1, reads EADIYQTPRYLVIGTGKKITLECSQTMGHDKMYWYQQDPGMELHLIHYSYGVNSTEKGDLSSESTVSRIRTEHFPLTLESARPSHTSQYLCASSESASINTEAFFGQGTRLTVV.